The T cell receptor beta chain under discussion was sequenced for a study of chemoradiotherapy in HPV16-positive cancers. Study summary: Candidate HPV-specific T-cell clones and common TCR motifs came from functional assays in a couple of HPV16-positive patients.

Assay used: immunoSEQ multiplex PCR; TCRdb lists only in-frame clones, some missing. The data hold 25,000 to 40,000 clones, with around 87% observed a single time. With respect to this clone: The antigen is not known.

Trimming removed 6 bases from V and 6 bases from J, with 14 bases in between. CDR3 length: 14 amino acids. The germline gives CDR1 LNHDA, CDR2 SQIVND (reference sequence). Findings of the study overall: In HPV16-positive patients, HPV-responsive T-cell expansion tracked better recurrence-free survival.

Over chemoradiotherapy, repertoires were sampled more than once. The source material was blood, sampled from a patient who underwent chemoradiotherapy. The V call is TRBV19, the J call TRBJ1-4, with a weak D call TRBD1 (5 bases). The TCR was taken from a human donor with HPV-associated anogenital cancer. The DNA for the CDR3 is TGTGCCAGTAGCCCCGACAGCAGTGATGAAAAACTGTTTTTT. Translated: CASSPDSSDEKLFF.